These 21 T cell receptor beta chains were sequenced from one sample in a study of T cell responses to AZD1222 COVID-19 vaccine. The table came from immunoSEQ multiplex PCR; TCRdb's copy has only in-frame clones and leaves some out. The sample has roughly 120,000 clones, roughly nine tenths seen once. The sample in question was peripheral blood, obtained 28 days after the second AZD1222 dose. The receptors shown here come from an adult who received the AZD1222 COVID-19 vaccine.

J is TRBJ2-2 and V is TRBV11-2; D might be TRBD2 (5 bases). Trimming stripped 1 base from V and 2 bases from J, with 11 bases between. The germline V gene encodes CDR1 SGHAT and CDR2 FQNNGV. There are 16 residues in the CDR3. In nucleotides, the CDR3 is TGTGCCAGCAGCTTAGGTGGGAGCAGAAACACCGGGGAGCTGTTTTTT. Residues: CASSLGGSRNTGELFF. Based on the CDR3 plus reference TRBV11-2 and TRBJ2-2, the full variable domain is EAGVAQSPRYKIIEKRQSVAFWCNPISGHATLYWYQQILGQGPKLLIQFQNNGVVDDSQLPKDRFSAERLKGVDSTLKIQPAKLEDSAVYLCASSLGGSRNTGELFFGEGSRLTVL.

CDR3 protein: CASSQVRSSGGSTQYF. The CDR3 DNA follows: TGTGCCAGCAGCCAAGTGAGGTCTAGCGGGGGAAGTACGCAGTATTTT. The chain recombines TRBV3-1 (or the pseudogene TRBV3-2) with TRBJ2-3; 10 bases match TRBD2. Germline V gene lookup returns CDR1 LGHDT and CDR2 YNNKEL (reference sequence). This CDR3 has 16 amino acids. V was pared by 1 base and J by 8 bases, with 9 bases of the junction left unmatched.

Here the CDR3 reads CATKTGSTDTQYF. DNA of the CDR3: TGTGCCACTAAGACAGGTAGCACAGATACGCAGTATTTT. The chain recombines TRBV5-5 with TRBJ2-3, with D possibly being TRBD1 (6 bases). Germline V lookup: CDR1 SGHKS, CDR2 YYEKEE (reference sequence). Trimming took off 9 bases at V and 0 bases at J, with 11 bases between the two ends. This CDR3 has 13 residues. The full variable domain, rest sourced from reference TRBV5-5 and TRBJ2-3, is DAGVTQSPTHLIKTRGQQVTLRCSPISGHKSVSWYQQVLGQGPQFIFQYYEKEERGRGNFPDRFSARQFPNYSSELNVNALLLGDSALYLCATKTGSTDTQYFGPGTRLTVL.

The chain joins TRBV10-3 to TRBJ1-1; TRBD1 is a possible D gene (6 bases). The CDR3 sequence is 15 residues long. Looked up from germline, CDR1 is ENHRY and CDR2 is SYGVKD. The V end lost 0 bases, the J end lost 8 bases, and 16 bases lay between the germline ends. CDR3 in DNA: TGTGCCATCAGTGAGTCAGGGCTCCAGGGGCGAGAAGCTTTCTTT. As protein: CAISESGLQGREAFF.

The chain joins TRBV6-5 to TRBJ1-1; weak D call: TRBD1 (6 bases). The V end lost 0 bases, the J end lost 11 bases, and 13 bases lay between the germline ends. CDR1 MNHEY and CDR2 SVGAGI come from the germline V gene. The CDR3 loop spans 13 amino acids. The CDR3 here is CASSYSRGLEAFF. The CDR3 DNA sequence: TGTGCCAGCAGTTACTCGCGGGGGCTGGAGGCTTTCTTT.

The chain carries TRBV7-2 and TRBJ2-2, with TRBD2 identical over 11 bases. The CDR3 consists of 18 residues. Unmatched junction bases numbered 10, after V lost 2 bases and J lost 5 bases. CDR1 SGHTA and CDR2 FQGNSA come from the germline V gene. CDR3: CASSLRLAGLFRTGELFF. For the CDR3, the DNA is TGTGCCAGCAGCTTAAGACTAGCGGGGCTCTTTCGAACCGGGGAGCTGTTTTTT.

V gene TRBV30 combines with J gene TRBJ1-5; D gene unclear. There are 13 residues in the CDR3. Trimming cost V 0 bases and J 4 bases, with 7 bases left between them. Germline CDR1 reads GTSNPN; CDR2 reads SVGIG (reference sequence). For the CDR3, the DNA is TGTGCCTGGAGTGTTGTTGGGAATCAGCCCCAGCATTTT. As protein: CAWSVVGNQPQHF.

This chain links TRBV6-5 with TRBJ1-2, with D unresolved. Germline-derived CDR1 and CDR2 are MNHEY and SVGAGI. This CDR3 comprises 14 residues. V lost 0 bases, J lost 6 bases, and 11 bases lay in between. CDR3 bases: TGTGCCAGCAGTTACTCGATGTCCGTCGATGGCTACACCTTC. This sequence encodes CASSYSMSVDGYTF.

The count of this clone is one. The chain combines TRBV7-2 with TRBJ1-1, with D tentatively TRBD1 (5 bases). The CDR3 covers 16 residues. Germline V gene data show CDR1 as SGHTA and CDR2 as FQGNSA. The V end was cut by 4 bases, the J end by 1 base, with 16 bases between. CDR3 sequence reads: CASSSRWDAWNTEAFF. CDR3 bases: TGTGCCAGCAGCTCCCGGTGGGACGCCTGGAACACTGAAGCTTTCTTT. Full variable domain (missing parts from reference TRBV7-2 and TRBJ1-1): GAGVSQSPSNKVTEKGKDVELRCDPISGHTALYWYRQSLGQGLEFLIYFQGNSAPDKSGLPSDRFSAERTGGSVSTLTIQRTQQEDSAVYLCASSSRWDAWNTEAFFGQGTRLTVV.

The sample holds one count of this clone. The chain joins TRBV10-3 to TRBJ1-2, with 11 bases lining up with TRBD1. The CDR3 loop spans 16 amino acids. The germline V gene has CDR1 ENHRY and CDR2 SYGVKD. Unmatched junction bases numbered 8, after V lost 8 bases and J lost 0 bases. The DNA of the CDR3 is TGTGCCATCCGCGGGACAGGGGGAATAGCTAACTATGGCTACACCTTC. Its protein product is CAIRGTGGIANYGYTF.

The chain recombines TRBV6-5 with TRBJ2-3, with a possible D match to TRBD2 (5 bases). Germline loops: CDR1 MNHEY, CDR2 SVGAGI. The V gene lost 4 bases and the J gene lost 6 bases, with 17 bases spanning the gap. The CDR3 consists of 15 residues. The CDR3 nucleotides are TGTGCCAGCAGTTCAACCGCGGGCCCGGTGGATACGCAGTATTTT. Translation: CASSSTAGPVDTQYF.

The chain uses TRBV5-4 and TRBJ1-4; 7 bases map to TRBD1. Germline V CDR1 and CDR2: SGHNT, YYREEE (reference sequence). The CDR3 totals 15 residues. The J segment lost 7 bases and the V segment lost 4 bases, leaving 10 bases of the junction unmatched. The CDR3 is CASSLPTGRGEKLFF. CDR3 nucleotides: TGTGCCAGCAGCCTCCCGACAGGGAGAGGTGAAAAACTGTTTTTT. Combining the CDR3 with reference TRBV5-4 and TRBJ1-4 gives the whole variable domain ETGVTQSPTHLIKTRGQQVTLRCSSQSGHNTVSWYQQALGQGPQFIFQYYREEENGRGNFPPRFSGLQFPNYSSELNVNALELDDSALYLCASSLPTGRGEKLFFGSGTQLSVL.

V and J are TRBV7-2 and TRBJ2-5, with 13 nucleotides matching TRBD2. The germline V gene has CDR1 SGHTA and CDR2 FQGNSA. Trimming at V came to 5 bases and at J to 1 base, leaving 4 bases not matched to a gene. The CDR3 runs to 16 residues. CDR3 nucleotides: TGTGCCAGCAGCCTCAGGACTAGCGGGAGCCAAGAGACCCAGTACTTC. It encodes CASSLRTSGSQETQYF.

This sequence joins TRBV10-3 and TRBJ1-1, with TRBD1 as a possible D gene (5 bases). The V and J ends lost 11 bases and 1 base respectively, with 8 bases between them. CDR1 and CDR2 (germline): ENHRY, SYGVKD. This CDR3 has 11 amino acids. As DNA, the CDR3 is TGTGCCGCCGGGGCGAACACTGAAGCTTTCTTT. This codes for CAAGANTEAFF.

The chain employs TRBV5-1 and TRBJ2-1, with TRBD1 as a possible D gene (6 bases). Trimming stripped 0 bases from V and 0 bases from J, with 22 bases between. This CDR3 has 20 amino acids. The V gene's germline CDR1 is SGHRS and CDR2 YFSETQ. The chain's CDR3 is CASSLASDSKYVSSYNEQFF. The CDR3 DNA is TGCGCCAGCAGCTTGGCTTCGGACAGCAAATACGTAAGCTCCTACAATGAGCAGTTCTTC.

CDR3 bases: TGCAGTGCTAGTCCTAACAGGGGGGGATTTGTTAGGACTGAAGCTTTCTTT. Protein product: CSASPNRGGFVRTEAFF. V is TRBV20-1 and J is TRBJ1-1; TRBD1 matches 8 bases. CDR1 DFQATT and CDR2 SNEGSKA come from the germline V gene (reference sequence). The V and J ends lost 3 bases and 5 bases, in that order; junction bases with no gene match: 17. The CDR3 extends over 17 amino acids.

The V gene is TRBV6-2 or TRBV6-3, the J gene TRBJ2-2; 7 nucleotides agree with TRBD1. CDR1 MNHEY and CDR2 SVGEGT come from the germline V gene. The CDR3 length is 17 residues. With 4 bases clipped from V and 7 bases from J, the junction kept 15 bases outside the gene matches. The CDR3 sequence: CASSFPSKTGSGGELFF. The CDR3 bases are TGTGCCAGCAGTTTCCCAAGCAAGACAGGGAGTGGCGGGGAGCTGTTTTTT.

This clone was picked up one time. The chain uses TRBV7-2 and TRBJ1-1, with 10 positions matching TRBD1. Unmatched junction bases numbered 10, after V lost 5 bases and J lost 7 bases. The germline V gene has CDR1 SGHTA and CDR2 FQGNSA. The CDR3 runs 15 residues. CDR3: CASSPTTGGFGEAFF. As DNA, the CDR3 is TGTGCCAGCAGCCCTACGACAGGGGGCTTCGGTGAAGCTTTCTTT.

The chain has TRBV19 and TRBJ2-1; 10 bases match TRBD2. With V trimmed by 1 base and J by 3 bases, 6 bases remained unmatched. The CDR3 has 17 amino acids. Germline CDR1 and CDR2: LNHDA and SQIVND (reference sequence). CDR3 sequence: CASSIGGSGGFYNEQFF. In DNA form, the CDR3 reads TGTGCCAGTAGTATAGGAGGTAGCGGGGGGTTCTACAATGAGCAGTTCTTC. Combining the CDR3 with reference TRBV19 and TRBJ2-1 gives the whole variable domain DGGITQSPKYLFRKEGQNVTLSCEQNLNHDAMYWYRQDPGQGLRLIYYSQIVNDFQKGDIAEGYSVSREKKESFPLTVTSAQKNPTAFYLCASSIGGSGGFYNEQFFGPGTRLTVL.

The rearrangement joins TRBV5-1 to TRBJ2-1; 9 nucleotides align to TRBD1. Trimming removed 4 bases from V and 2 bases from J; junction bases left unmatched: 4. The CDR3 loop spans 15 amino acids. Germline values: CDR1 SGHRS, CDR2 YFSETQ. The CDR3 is CASSHGTGTYNEQFF. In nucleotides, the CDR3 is TGCGCCAGCAGCCATGGGACAGGGACCTACAATGAGCAGTTCTTC.

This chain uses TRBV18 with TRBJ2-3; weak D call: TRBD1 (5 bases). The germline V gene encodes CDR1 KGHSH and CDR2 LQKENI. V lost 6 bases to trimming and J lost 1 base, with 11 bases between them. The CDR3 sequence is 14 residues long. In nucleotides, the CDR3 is TGTGCCAGCTCCACAGGCCGGGGCACAGATACGCAGTATTTT. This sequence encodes CASSTGRGTDTQYF.